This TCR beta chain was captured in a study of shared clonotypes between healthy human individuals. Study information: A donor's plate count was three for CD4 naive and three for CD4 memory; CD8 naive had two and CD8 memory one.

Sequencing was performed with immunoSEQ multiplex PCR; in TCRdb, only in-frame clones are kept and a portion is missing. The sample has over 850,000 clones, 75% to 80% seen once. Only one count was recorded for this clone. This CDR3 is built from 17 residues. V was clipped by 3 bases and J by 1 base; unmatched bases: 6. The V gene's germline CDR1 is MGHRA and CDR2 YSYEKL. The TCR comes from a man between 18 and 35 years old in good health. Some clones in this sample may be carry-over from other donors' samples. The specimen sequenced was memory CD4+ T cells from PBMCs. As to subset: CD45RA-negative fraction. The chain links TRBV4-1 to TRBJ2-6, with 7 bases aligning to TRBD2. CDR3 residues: CASSQGGILSGANVLTF. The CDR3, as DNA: TGCGCCAGCAGCCAGGGGGGGATTTTATCTGGGGCCAACGTCCTGACTTTC.